The subject of this entry is one TCR beta chain. Germline trimming cut 4 bases from V and 3 bases from J; bases unmatched to any gene: 9. CDR3 length: 16 amino acids. CDR1 and CDR2 (germline): SGHDT, YYEEEE. The treatment here: randomized to nivolumab then ipilimumab (arm A) or the reverse (arm B). No patient had prior DNA-damaging chemotherapy. Sorted cells were live CD3+CD8+, lacking CD19 and CD56, from PBMCs. The sample belongs to a study of sequential checkpoint blockade in melanoma. Overall study: Patients were randomized 1:1 to nivolumab-then-ipilimumab or ipilimumab-then-nivolumab first-line.

Libraries were prepared by immunoSEQ multiplex PCR; TCRdb keeps only in-frame clonotypes and omits some of them. The sample records 10,000 to 15,000 clones, about 56% being singletons. The clonotype was recovered from a human donor with melanoma. This chain links TRBV5-6 with TRBJ1-2; 10 bases line up with TRBD1. The source material was CD8+ T cells sorted from blood (inferred from file names), sampled from a patient given nivolumab and ipilimumab in sequence. CDR3 region: CASSEQWGTGDYGYTF. The CDR3 DNA sequence: TGTGCCAGCAGCGAACAATGGGGGACAGGGGACTATGGCTACACCTTC. Drawing the rest from reference TRBV5-6 and TRBJ1-2, the complete variable domain is DAGVTQSPTHLIKTRGQQVTLRCSPKSGHDTVSWYQQALGQGPQFIFQYYEEEERQRGNFPDRFSGHQFPNYSSELNVNALLLGDSALYLCASSEQWGTGDYGYTFGSGTRLTVV.